Listed below are T cell receptor beta chains from one sample, sequenced in a study of T cell repertoires in cytomegalovirus infection. TCRdb fed the reads into MiXCR, producing one record per CDR3 protein. This table holds some 560,000 distinct CDR3 sequences, under 45% found once. No cognate antigen is known for these TCRs. The sequencing here drew on cultured PBMCs, taken from culture after CMV antigen stimulation. These receptors were obtained from a human donor in good health (CMV status not recorded). Some clones in this sample may be carry-over from other donors' samples. CDR3s include the opening cysteine and the closing phenylalanine or tryptophan. Size is stated for part of the rows, as once, few or many counts, or as a class when the clone is expanded.

v_call	j_call	clone_size	cdr3_aa
TRBV7-2	TRBJ1-1	few	CASSLTPAFTEAFF
TRBV2	TRBJ2-5	.	CASIAQGRETQYF
TRBV6-2/TRBV6-3	TRBJ2-5	few	CASSSLAGVETQYF
TRBV7-2	TRBJ2-4	.	CASSLTGLMGNIQYF
TRBV25-1	TRBJ2-5	.	CASRPHGTTWWEETQYF
TRBV7-2	TRBJ1-6	.	CASSLWTPIRTSPLHF
TRBV4-1	TRBJ1-1	.	CASSQATTGEVGNTEAFF
TRBV9	TRBJ2-5	once	CASSVDLVARQETQYF
TRBV7-9	TRBJ2-5	few	CASSPTWDRGETQYF
TRBV2	TRBJ1-1	.	CASSPDADTEAFF
TRBV5-1	TRBJ2-7	few	CASSPGPTSSYEQYF
TRBV10-3	TRBJ2-7	.	CAIRRTSLGSYEQYF
TRBV6-5	TRBJ1-1	.	CASREGGRLPTEAFF
TRBV7-9	TRBJ2-3	.	CASSLPSGGVGDTQYF
TRBV20-1	TRBJ1-2	few	CSARDQLGARGYTF
TRBV10-3	TRBJ1-2	few	CAISESQGDGYTF
TRBV11-2	TRBJ2-3	.	CASSLRGGGSKDTQYF
TRBV7-8	TRBJ2-7	few	CASSPRSSGAFSYEQYF
TRBV6-1	TRBJ1-1	few	CASSDESYTEAFF
TRBV5-1	TRBJ1-2	.	CASSPEGPLLYGYTF
TRBV7-6	TRBJ2-5	few	CASSLRPAGEGRETQYF
TRBV19	TRBJ2-1	few	CASSIRGRGKGHEQFF
TRBV11-2	TRBJ1-2	.	CASSLGSGARGYTF
TRBV6-6	TRBJ2-1	.	CASKGGGADEQFF
TRBV6-5	TRBJ2-7	.	CASSQLGEQYF
TRBV6-6	TRBJ1-3	few	CASSYPRGTGGNTIYF
TRBV7-2	TRBJ2-7	.	CASSSQGGLAGAYEQYF
TRBV7-2	TRBJ1-2	.	CASSQGVGPYYGYTF
TRBV28	TRBJ2-1	.	CASSLGVFNEQFF
TRBV27	TRBJ2-7	.	CASRGATTYEQYF
TRBV19	TRBJ1-1	.	CASSRGGSEAFF
TRBV6-6	TRBJ2-4	.	CASSSGGRKYF
TRBV12-3/TRBV12-4	TRBJ1-2	.	CASSQRDYGYTF
TRBV20-1	TRBJ1-2	.	CSASIQLNGYTF
TRBV7-6	TRBJ2-2	.	CASSRGHIGGELFF
TRBV7-2	TRBJ2-5	few	CASSFRGTRETQYF
TRBV7-2	TRBJ2-5	.	CASSSTSGSGETQYF
TRBV19	TRBJ1-5	.	CASSRDTGGHNQPQHF
TRBV7-2	TRBJ1-4	many	CASSLQRGLNEKLFF
TRBV7-6	TRBJ2-5	many	CASSRTPESPGETQYF
TRBV2	TRBJ2-6	few	CASSLGQGGAGANVLTF
TRBV20-1	TRBJ2-1	once	CSAQLGTSDMNEQFF
TRBV5-3	TRBJ2-4	.	CASSSGTGGGRDIQYF
TRBV28	TRBJ2-3	few	CASIVRGTQYF
TRBV7-2	TRBJ2-2	.	CASSLGGGALGDTGELFF